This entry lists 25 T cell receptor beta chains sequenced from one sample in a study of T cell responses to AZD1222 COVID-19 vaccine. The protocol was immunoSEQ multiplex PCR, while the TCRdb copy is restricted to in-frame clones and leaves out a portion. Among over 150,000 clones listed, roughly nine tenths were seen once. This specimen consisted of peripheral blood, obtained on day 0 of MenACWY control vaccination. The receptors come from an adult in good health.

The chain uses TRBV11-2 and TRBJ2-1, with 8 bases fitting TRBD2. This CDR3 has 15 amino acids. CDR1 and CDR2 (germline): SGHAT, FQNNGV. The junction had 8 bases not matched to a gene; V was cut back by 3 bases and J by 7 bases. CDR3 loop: CASSFSGGPVNEQFF. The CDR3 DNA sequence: TGTGCCAGCAGCTTCTCGGGAGGGCCTGTAAATGAGCAGTTCTTC.

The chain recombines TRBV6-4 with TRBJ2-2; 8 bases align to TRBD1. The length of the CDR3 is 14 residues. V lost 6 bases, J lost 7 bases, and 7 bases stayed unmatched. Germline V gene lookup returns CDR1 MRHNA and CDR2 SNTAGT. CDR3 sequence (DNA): TGTGCCAGCAGCCAAGACAGGGGCGGCGGGGAGCTGTTTTTT. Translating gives CASSQDRGGGELFF.

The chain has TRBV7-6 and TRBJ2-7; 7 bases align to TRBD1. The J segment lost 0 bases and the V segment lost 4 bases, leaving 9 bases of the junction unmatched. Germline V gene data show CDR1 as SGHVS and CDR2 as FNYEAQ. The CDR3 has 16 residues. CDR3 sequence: CASSSSAGTASYEQYF. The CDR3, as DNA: TGTGCCAGCAGCTCGTCAGCAGGGACAGCCTCCTACGAGCAGTACTTC.

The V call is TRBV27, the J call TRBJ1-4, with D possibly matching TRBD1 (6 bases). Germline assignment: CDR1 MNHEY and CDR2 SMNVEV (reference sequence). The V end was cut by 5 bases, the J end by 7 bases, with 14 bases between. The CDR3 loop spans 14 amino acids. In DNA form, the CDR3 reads TGTGCCAGCAGTGCCGGGACATTGGGTGAAAAACTGTTTTTT. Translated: CASSAGTLGEKLFF.

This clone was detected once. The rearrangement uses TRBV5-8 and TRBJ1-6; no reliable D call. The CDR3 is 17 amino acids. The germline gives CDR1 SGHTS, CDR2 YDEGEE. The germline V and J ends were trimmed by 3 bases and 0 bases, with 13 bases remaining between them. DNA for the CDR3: TGTGCCAGCAGCTACCCCCAGGCGAGCTCCTATAATTCACCCCTCCACTTT. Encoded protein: CASSYPQASSYNSPLHF.

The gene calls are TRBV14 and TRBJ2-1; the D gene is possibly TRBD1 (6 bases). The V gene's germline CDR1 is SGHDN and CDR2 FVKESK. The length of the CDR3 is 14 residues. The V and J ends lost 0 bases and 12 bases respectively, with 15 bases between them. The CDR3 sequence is CASSQDLTGVRQFF. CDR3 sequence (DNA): TGTGCCAGCAGCCAAGACCTGACAGGTGTAAGGCAGTTCTTC.

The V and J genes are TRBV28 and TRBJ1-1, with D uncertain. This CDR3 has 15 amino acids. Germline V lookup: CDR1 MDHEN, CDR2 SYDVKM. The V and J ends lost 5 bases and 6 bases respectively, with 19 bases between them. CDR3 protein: CASSPTMTGMAEAFF. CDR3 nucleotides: TGTGCCAGCAGTCCTACGATGACGGGGATGGCTGAAGCTTTCTTT.

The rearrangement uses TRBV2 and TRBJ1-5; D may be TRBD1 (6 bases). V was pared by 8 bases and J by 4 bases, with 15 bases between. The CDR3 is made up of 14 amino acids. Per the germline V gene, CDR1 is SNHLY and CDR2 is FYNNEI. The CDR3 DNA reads TGTGCCAGCGGCTGGGGGCAGGGGAATCAGCCCCAGCATTTT. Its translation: CASGWGQGNQPQHF.

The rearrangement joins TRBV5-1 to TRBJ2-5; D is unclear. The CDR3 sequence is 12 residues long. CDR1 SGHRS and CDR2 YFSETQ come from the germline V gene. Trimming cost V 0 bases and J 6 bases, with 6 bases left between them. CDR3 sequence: CASSLAPQTQYF. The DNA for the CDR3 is TGCGCCAGCAGCTTGGCCCCCCAGACCCAGTACTTC.

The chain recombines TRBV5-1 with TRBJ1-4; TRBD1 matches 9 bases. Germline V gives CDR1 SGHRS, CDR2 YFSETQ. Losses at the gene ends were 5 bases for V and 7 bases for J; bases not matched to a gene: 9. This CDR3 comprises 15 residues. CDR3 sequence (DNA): TGCGCCAGCAGACTTATACAGGGGGCGAGTGAAAAACTGTTTTTT. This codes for CASRLIQGASEKLFF.

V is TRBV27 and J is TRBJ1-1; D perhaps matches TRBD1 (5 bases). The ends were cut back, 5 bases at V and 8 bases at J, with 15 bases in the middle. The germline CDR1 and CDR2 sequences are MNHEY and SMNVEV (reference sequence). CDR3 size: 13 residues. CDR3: CASSPQGFQEAFF. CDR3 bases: TGTGCCAGCAGTCCCCAGGGCTTCCAAGAAGCTTTCTTT.

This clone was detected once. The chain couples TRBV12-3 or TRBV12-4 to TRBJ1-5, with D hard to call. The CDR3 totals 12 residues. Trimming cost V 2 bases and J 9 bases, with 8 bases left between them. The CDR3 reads CASSLSRRPQHF. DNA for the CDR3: TGTGCCAGCAGTTTAAGCAGGAGGCCCCAGCATTTT.

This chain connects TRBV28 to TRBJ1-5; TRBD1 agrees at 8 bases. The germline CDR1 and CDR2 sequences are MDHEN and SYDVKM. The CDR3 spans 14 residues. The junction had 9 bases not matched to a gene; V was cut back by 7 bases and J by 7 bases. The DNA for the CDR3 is TGTGCCAGCACGCTATCAGGGGGCCGCCAGCCCCAGCATTTT. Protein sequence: CASTLSGGRQPQHF.

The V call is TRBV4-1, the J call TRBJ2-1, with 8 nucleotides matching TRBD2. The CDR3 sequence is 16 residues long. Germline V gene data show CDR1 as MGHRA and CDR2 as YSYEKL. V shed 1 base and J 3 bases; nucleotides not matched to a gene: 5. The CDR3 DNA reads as TGCGCCAGCAGCCAAGGTTTAGCGGGGTTCTACAATGAGCAGTTCTTC. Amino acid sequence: CASSQGLAGFYNEQFF.

CDR3 in DNA: TGTGCCAGCAGGCGGACAGGGGAGAATGAGCAGTTCTTC. Its translation: CASRRTGENEQFF. The chain is built from TRBV3-1 (or the pseudogene TRBV3-2) and TRBJ2-1, with 9 bases identical to TRBD1. Germline V CDR1 and CDR2: LGHDT, YNNKEL (reference sequence). The CDR3 length is 13 residues. The trim removed 6 bases at V and 7 bases at J, leaving 4 bases unmatched.

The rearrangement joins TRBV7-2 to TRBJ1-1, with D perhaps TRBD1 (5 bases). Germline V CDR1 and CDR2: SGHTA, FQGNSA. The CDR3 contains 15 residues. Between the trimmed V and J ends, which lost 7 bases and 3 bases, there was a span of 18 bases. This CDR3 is CASTPMARADTEAFF. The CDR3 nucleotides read TGTGCCAGCACCCCCATGGCCAGGGCGGACACTGAAGCTTTCTTT.

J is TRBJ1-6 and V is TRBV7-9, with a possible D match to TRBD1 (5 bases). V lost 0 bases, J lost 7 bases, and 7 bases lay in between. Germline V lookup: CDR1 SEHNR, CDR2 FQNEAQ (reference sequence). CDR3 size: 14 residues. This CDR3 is CASSLAGANSPLHF. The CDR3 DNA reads TGTGCCAGCAGCTTAGCCGGGGCGAATTCACCCCTCCACTTT.

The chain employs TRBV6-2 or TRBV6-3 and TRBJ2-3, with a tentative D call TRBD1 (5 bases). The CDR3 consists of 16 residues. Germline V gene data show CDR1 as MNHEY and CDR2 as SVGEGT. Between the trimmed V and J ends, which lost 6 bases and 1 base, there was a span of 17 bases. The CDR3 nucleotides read TGTGCCAGCAGCCAACTTGGGGCGCGACGCACAGATACGCAGTATTTT. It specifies CASSQLGARRTDTQYF.

In nucleotides, the CDR3 is TGTGCCATCAGTGACTCCCAGGGGCCTAACACTGAAGCTTTCTTT. It is translated as CAISDSQGPNTEAFF. The V gene is TRBV10-3, the J gene TRBJ1-1; D possibly corresponds to TRBD1 (6 bases). CDR1 is ENHRY and CDR2 is SYGVKD in the germline V gene. This CDR3 contains 15 residues. V was cut by 3 bases and J by 2 bases, with 13 bases left in between.

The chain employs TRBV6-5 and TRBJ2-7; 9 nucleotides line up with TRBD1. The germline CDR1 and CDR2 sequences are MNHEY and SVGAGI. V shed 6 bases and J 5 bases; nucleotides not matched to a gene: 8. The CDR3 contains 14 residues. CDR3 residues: CASRSRQGDHEQYF. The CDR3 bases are TGTGCCAGCAGATCTCGACAGGGGGACCACGAGCAGTACTTC.

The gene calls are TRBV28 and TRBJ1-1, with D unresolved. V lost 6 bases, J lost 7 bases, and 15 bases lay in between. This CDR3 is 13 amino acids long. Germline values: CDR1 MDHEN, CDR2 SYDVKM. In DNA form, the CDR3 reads TGTGCCAGCAGACCATCCGGACGGCTTGAAGCTTTCTTT. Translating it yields CASRPSGRLEAFF.

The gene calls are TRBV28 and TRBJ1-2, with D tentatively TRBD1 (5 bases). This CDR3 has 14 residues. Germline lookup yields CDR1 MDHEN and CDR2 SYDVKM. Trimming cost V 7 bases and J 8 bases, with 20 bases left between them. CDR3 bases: TGTGCCAGCAAAATCCCTAGGCAGGGAGAAGGCTACACCTTC. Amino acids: CASKIPRQGEGYTF.

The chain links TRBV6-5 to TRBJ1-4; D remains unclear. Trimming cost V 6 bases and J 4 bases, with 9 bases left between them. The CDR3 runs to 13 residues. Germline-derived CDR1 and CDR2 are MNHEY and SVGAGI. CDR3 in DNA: TGTGCCAGCAGCCGGAGTGGTAATGAAAAACTGTTTTTT. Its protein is CASSRSGNEKLFF.

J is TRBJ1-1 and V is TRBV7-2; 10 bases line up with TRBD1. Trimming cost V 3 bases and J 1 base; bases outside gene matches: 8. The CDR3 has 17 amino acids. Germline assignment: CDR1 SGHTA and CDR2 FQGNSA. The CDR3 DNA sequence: TGTGCCAGCAGCTTTGGGGCGACAGGGGGCGCGAACACTGAAGCTTTCTTT. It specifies CASSFGATGGANTEAFF.

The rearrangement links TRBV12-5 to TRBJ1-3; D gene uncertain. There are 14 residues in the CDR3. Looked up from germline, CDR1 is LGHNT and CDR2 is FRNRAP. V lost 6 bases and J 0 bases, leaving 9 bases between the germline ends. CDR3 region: CASGGVYSGNTIYF. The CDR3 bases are TGTGCTAGTGGGGGCGTATACTCTGGAAACACCATATATTTT.